This T cell receptor (beta chain) originates from a study of immune evolution from preneoplasia to lung adenocarcinoma. General study points: Later-stage lesions appeared to have more T cells, more diversity, less clonality.

Assay used: immunoSEQ multiplex PCR; TCRdb lists only in-frame clones, some missing. The repertoire consists of 20,000 to 25,000 clones, with about 71% occurring once and the leading ten covering around 5.2%. The CDR3 is 16 residues long. V was shortened by 3 bases and J by 2 bases, with 16 bases between the two germline ends. Germline lookup yields CDR1 SGHTS and CDR2 YDEGEE. A word on this clone: Its antigen is not identified.

Sequencing was carried out using FFPE invasive lung adenocarcinoma tissue. The chain recombines TRBV5-8 with TRBJ2-3; D is ambiguous. This TCR came from a person between 60 and 70 years old with lung adenocarcinoma. CDR3 in DNA: TGTGCCAGCAGCTCCTGGTTGGCGGACGCCACAGATACGCAGTATTTT. It is translated as CASSSWLADATDTQYF.